Following are 8 T cell receptor beta chains from one sample sequenced in a study of breast tumors, draining lymph nodes, adjacent tissues. The lymph nodes were axillary draining lymph nodes from breast cancer patients. TCRdb fed the multiplex PCR reads into MiXCR, producing one record per CDR3 protein. The sample carries about 110,000 distinct CDR3 sequences, more than 30% recorded once. Sequenced material: axillary lymph node tissue. All receptors derive from a female donor with breast cancer. Some clones in this sample may be carry-over from other donors' samples.

As regards this clonotype: One junction end disagrees with the germline gene, perhaps due to a read error. This chain joins TRBV7-2 and TRBJ2-6; possible D gene TRBD1, 6 bases. Germline-derived CDR1 and CDR2 are SGHTA and FQGNSA. The CDR3 loop spans 20 amino acids. The CDR3 nucleotides are TGTGCCAGCAGCTTAGACCGGGCCGGACAGCTACACTCTCGGGCCAACGCCCTGACTTTC. This sequence encodes CASSLDRAGQLHSRANALTF.

Many counts were recorded for this clonotype. The chain recombines TRBV20-1 with TRBJ1-5; weak D call: TRBD1 (5 bases). The CDR3 contains 14 residues. The germline gives CDR1 DFQATT, CDR2 SNEGSKA (reference sequence). V shed 0 bases and J shed 4 bases, with 10 bases lying between them. This CDR3 is CSARDGGTNQPQHF. In nucleotides, the CDR3 is TGCAGTGCTAGAGATGGAGGGACTAATCAGCCCCAGCATTTT.

This clonotype appeared many times. CDR3 sequence reads: CASSLDRANTEAFF. CDR3 in DNA: TGCGCCAGCAGTCTAGACAGGGCGAACACTGAAGCTTTCTTT. The chain uses TRBV4-3 and TRBJ1-1; 7 positions agree with TRBD1. The CDR3 length is 14 residues. Per germline, CDR1 LGHNA and CDR2 YSLEER. V gave up 6 bases and J gave up 1 base; unmatched junction bases: 5.

There are many counts of this clonotype. The genes are TRBV7-9 and TRBJ2-3, with TRBD1 identical over 7 bases. V shed 5 bases and J 5 bases; nucleotides not matched to a gene: 10. CDR3 length equals 15 residues. The germline V gene has CDR1 SEHNR and CDR2 FQNEAQ (reference sequence). CDR3 amino acids: CASSLSTGVVDTQYF. The DNA for the CDR3 is TGTGCCAGCAGCCTGTCTACAGGGGTAGTAGATACGCAGTATTTT.

This clonotype was counted at least ten times. V and J are TRBV7-9 and TRBJ2-6, with TRBD2 matching over 14 bases. The V and J ends lost 4 bases and 3 bases, in that order; junction bases with no gene match: 2. This CDR3 has 17 amino acids. The germline CDR1 and CDR2 sequences are SEHNR and FQNEAQ (reference sequence). The CDR3: CASSSGLAGGGANVLTF. CDR3 DNA: TGTGCCAGCAGCTCCGGACTAGCGGGAGGTGGGGCCAACGTCCTGACTTTC.

This clonotype occurred many times. CDR3 sequence reads: CASSVGGGGGETQYF. For the CDR3, the DNA is TGTGCCAGCAGCGTAGGCGGGGGGGGCGGAGAGACCCAGTACTTC. The chain recombines TRBV9 with TRBJ2-5; TRBD2 aligns across 9 bases. The V gene end was trimmed by 0 bases and the J gene end by 4 bases; junction bases not matched to a gene: 4. The CDR3 loop spans 15 amino acids. The germline gives CDR1 SGDLS, CDR2 YYNGEE.

The chain combines TRBV20-1 with TRBJ2-5, with D tentatively TRBD1 (5 bases). V was shortened by 6 bases and J by 1 base, with 9 bases between the two germline ends. The CDR3 covers 12 residues. Germline V lookup: CDR1 DFQATT, CDR2 SNEGSKA (reference sequence). Here the CDR3 DNA reads TGCAGTGCAAAGACAGCCCAAGAGACCCAGTACTTC. It translates to CSAKTAQETQYF.

There are many counts of this clonotype. The CDR3, as DNA: TGTGCCAGCAGCTCCGGACAGGGAACCGGCTCCTACGAGCAGTACTTC. Protein product: CASSSGQGTGSYEQYF. The J gene is TRBJ2-7, the V gene TRBV7-2; 8 bases are shared with TRBD1. Germline-derived CDR1 and CDR2 are SGHTA and FQGNSA. This CDR3 spans 16 amino acids. V shed 4 bases and J 0 bases; nucleotides not matched to a gene: 8.